This entry lists 8 T cell receptor beta chains sequenced from one sample in a study of cytomegalovirus exposure and HLA in healthy donors. The primer mix had 60 Vbeta and 13 Jbeta primers. Sequencing was performed with immunoSEQ multiplex PCR; in TCRdb, only in-frame clones are kept and a portion is missing. The sample holds about 65,000 clones; approximately 80% are singletons and the top ten take around 2.9%. The sequencing sample was made of PBMCs. The source of these receptors is a girl aged 10-17 years in good health and CMV-seropositive.

The chain has TRBV30 and TRBJ1-2; possible D gene TRBD1, 5 bases. CDR1 and CDR2 (germline): GTSNPN, SVGIG (reference sequence). The V end lost 0 bases, the J end lost 2 bases, and 13 bases lay between the germline ends. The CDR3 consists of 15 residues. CDR3 protein: CAWSVRLAGNYGYTF. The CDR3 nucleotides are TGTGCCTGGAGTGTACGGTTGGCAGGGAACTATGGCTACACCTTC.

The chain has TRBV5-6 and TRBJ1-5; the D is unclear. Germline V gene lookup returns CDR1 SGHDT and CDR2 YYEEEE. V was pared by 1 base and J by 5 bases, with 16 bases between. This CDR3 comprises 16 residues. For the CDR3, the DNA is TGTGCCAGCAGCTTGTACATAGGTGGGAGTGATCAGCCCCAGCATTTT. Its protein is CASSLYIGGSDQPQHF.

The chain recombines TRBV2 with TRBJ1-3; a possible D gene is TRBD1 (5 bases). V lost 7 bases and J lost 0, with 7 bases in between. The CDR3 has 13 residues. Germline assignment: CDR1 SNHLY and CDR2 FYNNEI. The CDR3 spells CASIDSSGNTIYF. The CDR3 nucleotides read TGTGCCAGCATAGACAGCTCTGGAAACACCATATATTTT.

In its sample, this clone was seen a few times. V is TRBV4-1 and J is TRBJ2-2; D is undetermined. V lost 0 bases and J lost 3, with 11 bases in between. The CDR3 spans 16 residues. CDR1 and CDR2 from the germline V gene are MGHRA and YSYEKL. The CDR3 DNA reads as TGCGCCAGCAGCCAAGAGGTGTCAGCGTACACCGGGGAGCTGTTTTTT. Protein product: CASSQEVSAYTGELFF.

The chain employs TRBV10-3 and TRBJ1-3; 8 nucleotides align to TRBD1. CDR1 is ENHRY, CDR2 SYGVKD, per germline. The J segment lost 0 bases and the V segment lost 0 bases, leaving 10 bases of the junction unmatched. This CDR3 spans 19 amino acids. The CDR3 DNA is TGTGCCATCAGTGAGTCGGGGTACACAGGGGGAATCTCTGGAAACACCATATATTTT. Its protein product is CAISESGYTGGISGNTIYF.

The genes are TRBV6-1 and TRBJ2-7, with 9 bases fitting TRBD1. The trim removed 5 bases at V and 3 bases at J, leaving 5 bases unmatched. Germline CDR1 reads MNHNS; CDR2 reads SASEGT. This CDR3 has 14 amino acids. The CDR3 nucleotides are TGTGCCAGCAGTTTTGGGACAGGGCGCTACGAGCAGTACTTC. Translation gives CASSFGTGRYEQYF.

CDR3 loop: CASRWNGNSPLHF. The CDR3 bases are TGTGCCAGCAGGTGGAACGGGAATTCACCCCTCCACTTT. The chain carries TRBV6-9 and TRBJ1-6, with D unresolved. The V gene's germline CDR1 is MNHGY and CDR2 SVAAGI. The CDR3 sequence is 13 residues long. Trimming shortened V by 6 bases and J by 7 bases, and 10 bases separated the two germline ends.

This clone was observed a handful of times. The CDR3 nucleotides read TGTGCCAGCGTCGGAGACGGGGGAACCTACAATGAGCAGTTCTTC. The encoded protein is CASVGDGGTYNEQFF. V gene TRBV6-1 combines with J gene TRBJ2-1, with a tentative D call TRBD2 (6 bases). The V end was cut by 8 bases, the J end by 2 bases, with 16 bases between. The CDR3 consists of 15 residues. Germline V gene lookup returns CDR1 MNHNS and CDR2 SASEGT.